A single sample is the source of the 18 T cell receptor beta chains below, sequenced in a study of blood T cell repertoires in COVID-19. The protocol was immunoSEQ multiplex PCR, while the TCRdb copy is restricted to in-frame clones and leaves out a portion. The sample records approximately 300,000 clones, roughly 86% being singletons. The sequencing input was peripheral blood. The receptors were sampled from a woman aged 50 to 65 with acute or convalescent COVID-19.

V usage is TRBV6-5 and J usage is TRBJ1-6; D gene ambiguous. This CDR3 comprises 16 residues. Trimming shortened V by 0 bases and J by 7 bases, and 13 bases separated the two germline ends. Germline CDR1 MNHEY, CDR2 SVGAGI. DNA of the CDR3: TGTGCCAGCAGTTACTCGGGCACATTGGGCAATTCACCCCTCCACTTT. Its translation: CASSYSGTLGNSPLHF.

This clone was detected only once. The chain carries TRBV27 and TRBJ1-5; TRBD1 agrees at 8 bases. V gave up 5 bases and J gave up 4 bases; unmatched junction bases: 4. Germline V gives CDR1 MNHEY, CDR2 SMNVEV (reference sequence). This CDR3 spans 14 amino acids. CDR3 residues: CASSNGQGNQPQHF. The CDR3 bases are TGTGCCAGCAGTAACGGACAGGGTAATCAGCCCCAGCATTTT.

V and J are TRBV5-4 and TRBJ1-1; 8 nucleotides agree with TRBD1. CDR1 SGHNT and CDR2 YYREEE come from the germline V gene (reference sequence). The trim removed 5 bases at V and 2 bases at J, leaving 5 bases unmatched. This CDR3 is built from 14 residues. The CDR3 region is CASRPQGGNTEAFF. DNA for the CDR3: TGTGCCAGCAGACCACAGGGGGGAAACACTGAAGCTTTCTTT.

The V call is TRBV7-8, the J call TRBJ2-7; D is possibly TRBD2 (6 bases). The ends were cut back, 7 bases at V and 5 bases at J, with 18 bases in the middle. CDR3 length: 14 amino acids. The germline V gene encodes CDR1 SGHVS and CDR2 FQNEAQ. CDR3 residues: CASKPQAGSDEQYF. DNA of the CDR3: TGTGCCAGCAAGCCCCAAGCGGGTAGCGACGAGCAGTACTTC.

The CDR3 reads CASSNRGREKLFF. DNA of the CDR3: TGTGCCAGCAGCAACAGGGGGCGCGAAAAACTGTTTTTT. The genes are TRBV12-3 or TRBV12-4 and TRBJ1-4, with 9 bases matching TRBD1. This CDR3 is 13 amino acids long. V shed 6 bases and J 8 bases; nucleotides not matched to a gene: 4.

The sample holds a few counts of this clone. The rearrangement links TRBV5-4 to TRBJ1-2; 8 nucleotides line up with TRBD1. CDR1 and CDR2 (germline): SGHNT, YYREEE (reference sequence). Trimming cost V 2 bases and J 3 bases; bases outside gene matches: 6. This CDR3 has 15 residues. The CDR3 is CASSFAGGSHYGYTF. The CDR3 nucleotides read TGTGCCAGCAGCTTCGCAGGGGGCAGCCACTATGGCTACACCTTC.

The rearrangement links TRBV2 to TRBJ2-7, with a tentative D call TRBD1 (5 bases). The CDR3 runs to 17 residues. CDR1 is SNHLY and CDR2 is FYNNEI in the germline V gene. The V and J ends lost 7 bases and 0 bases respectively, with 22 bases between them. The CDR3 sequence is CASKEQAALLRSYEQYF. CDR3 DNA sequence: TGTGCCAGCAAGGAACAGGCAGCTCTCCTACGCTCCTACGAGCAGTACTTC. Variable domain in full (rest from reference TRBV2 and TRBJ2-7): EPEVTQTPSHQVTQMGQEVILRCVPISNHLYFYWYRQILGQKVEFLVSFYNNEISEKSEIFDDQFSVERPDGSNFTLKIRSTKLEDSAMYFCASKEQAALLRSYEQYFGPGTRLTVT.

This chain links TRBV6-7 with TRBJ1-3; 7 bases align to TRBD1. Being an ORF, TRBV6-7 has a function that is uncertain. This CDR3 region has 17 residues. V was pared by 6 bases and J by 6 bases, with 17 bases of the junction left unmatched. CDR3 sequence reads: CASSPKGQTLLENTIYF. As DNA, the CDR3 is TGTGCCAGCAGCCCTAAGGGACAGACCCTTCTTGAAAACACCATATATTTT.

The genes are TRBV6-5 and TRBJ1-1, with TRBD1 matching 7 bases. This CDR3 contains 15 residues. J was trimmed by 3 bases and V by 7 bases; bases with no gene match: 11. Germline V CDR1 and CDR2: MNHEY, SVGAGI. The CDR3 nucleotides are TGTGCCAGCACGGGACCAGGGGGTAGGGACACTGAAGCTTTCTTT. Amino acid sequence: CASTGPGGRDTEAFF.

In this sample, this clone turned up once. The chain joins TRBV5-6 to TRBJ2-5; 8 bases line up with TRBD1. Trimming took 1 base from V and 5 from J; bases not matched to a gene: 4. The CDR3 spans 14 residues. The germline gives CDR1 SGHDT, CDR2 YYEEEE. Here the CDR3 DNA reads TGTGCCAGCAGCTTGTCACAGGGGGATGAGACCCAGTACTTC. This codes for CASSLSQGDETQYF.

This chain connects TRBV4-1 to TRBJ1-1; 8 nucleotides line up with TRBD1. Germline V gives CDR1 MGHRA, CDR2 YSYEKL. The CDR3 is 14 amino acids. Germline trimming cut 4 bases from V and 1 base from J; bases unmatched to any gene: 2. CDR3 nucleotide sequence: TGCGCCAGCAGCCCGGGACAGGCGAACACTGAAGCTTTCTTT. It specifies CASSPGQANTEAFF.

The rearrangement uses TRBV5-1 and TRBJ1-2; TRBD1 might be the D (6 bases). The V gene's germline CDR1 is SGHRS and CDR2 YFSETQ. With 4 bases removed from V and 6 bases from J, the gap between germline ends came to 16 bases. The CDR3 loop spans 14 amino acids. CDR3 coding DNA: TGCGCCAGCAGCCCTTCGGACAGCCCCCATGGCTACACCTTC. This sequence encodes CASSPSDSPHGYTF.

The count of this clone is one. The chain combines TRBV7-3 with TRBJ2-2; 7 nucleotides align to TRBD2. From germline, CDR1 is SGHTA and CDR2 FQGTGA. V was clipped by 5 bases and J by 7 bases; unmatched bases: 10. This CDR3 contains 15 residues. CDR3 amino acids: CASSLSGVAGGELFF. CDR3 DNA: TGTGCCAGCAGCCTCTCAGGAGTAGCGGGCGGGGAGCTGTTTTTT.

The rearrangement joins TRBV2 to TRBJ2-1; D is perhaps TRBD1 (6 bases). The V and J ends lost 3 bases and 5 bases respectively, with 11 bases between them. CDR1 is SNHLY and CDR2 is FYNNEI in the germline V gene. The CDR3 runs to 14 residues. CDR3 sequence: CASSEWGRHNEQFF. CDR3 coding DNA: TGTGCCAGCAGTGAGTGGGGGCGGCACAATGAGCAGTTCTTC.

This chain connects TRBV6-4 to TRBJ1-2, with D perhaps matching TRBD1 (6 bases). CDR3 length: 13 amino acids. The V gene's germline CDR1 is MRHNA and CDR2 SNTAGT. With 7 bases removed from V and 4 bases from J, the gap between germline ends came to 13 bases. As DNA, the CDR3 is TGTGCCAGCAATCCGGGCAGGGGCTATGGCTACACCTTC. Translated, it gives CASNPGRGYGYTF.

The gene calls are TRBV27 and TRBJ2-7; 10 positions match TRBD2. V was clipped by 3 bases and J by 4 bases; unmatched bases: 3. The CDR3 spans 14 residues. From germline, CDR1 is MNHEY and CDR2 SMNVEV (reference sequence). The CDR3: CASSFASGSYEQYF. CDR3 nucleotide sequence: TGTGCCAGCAGTTTTGCTAGCGGGAGTTACGAGCAGTACTTC.

V is TRBV6-2 or TRBV6-3 and J is TRBJ2-1; TRBD2 matches at 12 bases. CDR1 and CDR2 (germline): MNHEY, SVGEGT. The V gene end was trimmed by 2 bases and the J gene end by 7 bases; junction bases not matched to a gene: 9. CDR3 length: 17 residues. The CDR3 reads CASSYLRGLAGGNEQFF. The CDR3 DNA is TGTGCCAGCAGTTACCTTAGGGGACTAGCGGGTGGGAATGAGCAGTTCTTC.

This chain links TRBV3-1 (or the pseudogene TRBV3-2) with TRBJ2-7; D possibly corresponds to TRBD2 (6 bases). The V end was cut by 4 bases, the J end by 1 base, with 11 bases between. Germline V CDR1 and CDR2: LGHDT, YNNKEL (reference sequence). CDR3 length: 14 amino acids. The CDR3 region is CASSPGTGSYEQYF. DNA of the CDR3: TGTGCCAGCAGCCCCGGGACTGGATCCTACGAGCAGTACTTC.